Listed below are T cell receptor beta chains from one sample, sequenced in a study of blood T cells in healthy people across ages. Via MiXCR, TCRdb re-called the 5' RACE reads, giving one row per CDR3 protein. This sample carries roughly 1.5 million distinct CDR3 sequences, approximately 42% of them seen once, and the ten largest clones take approximately 4.1%. Sequenced sample: blood. These TCRs come from a woman aged 18-29 years in good health. The CDR3 runs from the conserved cysteine through the conserved F or W. A D gene is named only where the DNA matches it firmly. Clone sizes are given selectively: once, few, many, or a class where the clone is expanded.

>TRBJ2-7|few|TRBV6-2/TRBV6-3|-
CASSSHRGTPPSEQYF
TGTGCCAGCAGTTCCCATCGGGGGACTCCCCCTTCCGAGCAGTACTTC
>TRBJ1-4|-|TRBV2|-
CASSELGPGEDEKLFF
TGTGCCAGCAGTGAATTGGGCCCTGGGGAGGATGAAAAACTGTTTTTT
>TRBJ1-2|-|TRBV4-3|-
CASSQGGTGRYGYTF
TGCGCCAGCAGCCAAGGGGGAACAGGGCGCTATGGCTACACCTTC
>TRBJ1-2|many|TRBV11-2|-
CASSLGGAGYGYTF
TGTGCCAGCAGCTTAGGGGGGGCAGGTTATGGCTACACCTTC
>TRBJ1-1|few|TRBV4-3|TRBD1
CASSQERGLEAFF
TGCGCCAGCAGCCAAGAAAGGGGGCTTGAAGCTTTCTTT
>TRBJ2-3|-|TRBV7-2|-
CASSRRHFSTDTQYF
TGTGCCAGCAGCCGACGACACTTTAGCACAGATACGCAGTATTTT
>TRBJ2-1|-|TRBV5-1|TRBD1
CASTIQGAPGYNEQFF
TGCGCCAGTACCATACAGGGGGCTCCCGGGTACAATGAGCAGTTCTTC
>TRBJ1-2|-|TRBV12-3/TRBV12-4|-
CASSLGVSVSNYGYTF
TGTGCCAGCAGTTTGGGGGTTTCGGTATCTAACTATGGCTACACCTTC
>TRBJ2-1|-|TRBV6-2/TRBV6-3|-
CASSYGTFYNEQFF
TGTGCCAGCAGTTACGGGACATTCTACAATGAGCAGTTCTTC
>TRBJ2-5|-|TRBV7-2|TRBD2
CASSSRLAGASEQYF
TGTGCCAGCAGCTCACGACTAGCGGGAGCGTCTGAGCAGTACTTC
>TRBJ2-5|few|TRBV6-5|-
CASTPDGRNNEQYF
TGTGCCAGCACTCCTGACGGGAGAAACAATGAGCAGTACTTC
>TRBJ2-3|few|TRBV3-1|-
CASSPPGSQPDTQYF
TGTGCCAGCAGCCCCCCCGGGAGCCAGCCCGATACGCAGTATTTT
>TRBJ1-2|few|TRBV6-1|-
CAGRVGHGYTF
TGTGCCGGAAGGGTAGGGCATGGCTACACCTTC